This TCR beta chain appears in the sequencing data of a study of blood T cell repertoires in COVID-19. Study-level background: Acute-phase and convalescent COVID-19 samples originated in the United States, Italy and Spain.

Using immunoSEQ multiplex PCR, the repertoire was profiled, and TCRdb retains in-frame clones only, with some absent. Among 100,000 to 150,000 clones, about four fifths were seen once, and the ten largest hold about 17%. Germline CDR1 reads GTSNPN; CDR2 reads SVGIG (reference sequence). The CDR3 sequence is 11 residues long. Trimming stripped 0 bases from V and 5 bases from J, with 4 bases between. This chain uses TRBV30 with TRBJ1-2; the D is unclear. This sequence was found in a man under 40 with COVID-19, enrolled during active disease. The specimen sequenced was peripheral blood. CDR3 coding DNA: TGTGCCTGGAGTGTACAGTATGGCTACACCTTC. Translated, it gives CAWSVQYGYTF. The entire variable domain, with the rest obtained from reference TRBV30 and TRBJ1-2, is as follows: SQTIHQWPATLVQPVGSPLSLECTVEGTSNPNLYWYRQAAGRGLQLLFYSVGIGQISSEVPQNLSASRPQDRQFILSSKKLLLSDSGFYLCAWSVQYGYTFGSGTRLTVV.